This T cell receptor beta chain derives from a study of radiation and T cells in renal cell carcinoma. Repertoires were generated with immunoSEQ multiplex PCR, while TCRdb's copy carries only in-frame clones and drops some. The data show roughly 82,000 clones, 89% seen once. The time point here: blood 4 weeks post-SBRT, at nephrectomy. Stated treatment: 15 Gy SBRT to primary tumor, nephrectomy 4 weeks later. Turning to this clone: Different DNA sequences within this sample yield the same CDR3.

This TCR came from a woman in her seventies with renal cell carcinoma. Material: blood, obtained from a patient whose treatment included radiotherapy and nephrectomy.

CDR3 in amino acids: CASSGTGFGQPQHF. CDR3 nucleotides: TGTGCCAGCTCGGGGACAGGGTTCGGTCAGCCCCAGCATTTT. V gene TRBV2 combines with J gene TRBJ1-5; 9 positions agree with TRBD1. Per germline, CDR1 SNHLY and CDR2 FYNNEI. The CDR3 is 14 residues long. Trimming at V came to 8 bases and at J to 6 bases, leaving 8 bases not matched to a gene.